A selection of T cell receptor beta chains follows, all from one sample in a study of T-cell memory formation after mild COVID-19. TCRdb independently ran MiXCR on the 5' RACE reads; one entry per CDR3 protein. This sample has some 150,000 distinct CDR3 sequences, with approximately 21% found just once. The sample consisted of PBMCs or a T cell subset sorted from them (not recorded which). The receptor source for this set is an adult woman who had mild COVID-19 (a few samples of this study predate the infection). Cell type and time point are not known. Each CDR3 is given with its conserved first and last residue. The D gene is left open where the match is weak. Expanded clones get a size class; other rows say once, few or many, or leave the size out.

CDR3	DNA	J	D	size	V
CASSLSGSRHSYEQYF	TGTGCCAGCAGCTTAAGCGGGAGCCGCCACTCCTACGAGCAGTACTTC	TRBJ2-7	TRBD2	few	TRBV7-9
CASSLRGRYEQYF	TGTGCCAGCAGTTTGAGGGGGCGCTACGAGCAGTACTTC	TRBJ2-7	TRBD1	few	TRBV12-3/TRBV12-4
CASSFVRTNQNGEQFF	TGCGCCAGCAGCTTTGTCCGGACAAACCAAAACGGGGAGCAGTTCTTC	TRBJ2-1	NA	NA	TRBV5-1
CASRGGPREFF	TGTGCCAGCCGCGGAGGTCCGCGGGAGTTCTTC	TRBJ2-1	NA	few	TRBV5-5
CASSLRNLGAFF	TGTGCCAGCAGCTTGAGAAACCTCGGGGCTTTCTTT	TRBJ1-1	NA	few	TRBV7-9
CSVNGYTF	TGCAGCGTCAATGGCTACACCTTC	TRBJ1-2	NA	NA	TRBV29-1
CASSSEGFSEAFF	TGTGCCAGCAGCTCAGAAGGGTTTTCTGAAGCTTTCTTT	TRBJ1-1	NA	few	TRBV12-3/TRBV12-4
CASRRGEASSYEQYF	TGCGCCAGCAGACGGGGGGAGGCTAGCTCCTACGAGCAGTACTTC	TRBJ2-7	TRBD2	NA	TRBV4-1
CASSGGQGPYNEQFF	TGTGCCAGTAGTGGAGGGCAGGGACCTTACAATGAGCAGTTCTTC	TRBJ2-1	NA	few	TRBV19
CASSLARLATEQFF	TGCGCCAGCAGCTTGGCTCGTCTCGCGACTGAGCAGTTCTTC	TRBJ2-1	NA	NA	TRBV5-1
CASSLGPHNEQFF	TGTGCCAGCAGCTTGGGACCGCACAATGAGCAGTTCTTC	TRBJ2-1	NA	many	TRBV11-2
CAWSPDRPEKLFF	TGTGCCTGGAGTCCTGACCGCCCCGAAAAACTGTTTTTT	TRBJ1-4	NA	NA	TRBV30
CASSLGQGANYEQYF	TGTGCCAGCAGCTTAGGGCAGGGGGCGAACTACGAGCAGTACTTC	TRBJ2-7	TRBD1	NA	TRBV2
CATTRPTNTEAFF	TGTGCCACCACGAGACCGACGAACACTGAAGCTTTCTTT	TRBJ1-1	NA	NA	TRBV15
CASSQQPGYNEQFF	TGTGCCAGCAGCCAGCAACCAGGGTACAATGAGCAGTTCTTC	TRBJ2-1	NA	NA	TRBV14
CASKPGQDYEQYF	TGTGCCAGCAAGCCGGGACAGGACTACGAGCAGTACTTC	TRBJ2-7	TRBD1	NA	TRBV6-1